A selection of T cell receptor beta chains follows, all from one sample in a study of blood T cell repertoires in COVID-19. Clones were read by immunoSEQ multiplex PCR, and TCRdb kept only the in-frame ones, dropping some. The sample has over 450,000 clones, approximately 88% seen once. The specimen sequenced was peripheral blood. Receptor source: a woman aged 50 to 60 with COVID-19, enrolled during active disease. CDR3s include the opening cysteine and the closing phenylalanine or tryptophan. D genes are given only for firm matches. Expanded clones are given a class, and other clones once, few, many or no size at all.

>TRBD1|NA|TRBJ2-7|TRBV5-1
CASSLRDRGEQYF
TGCGCCAGCAGCCTCCGGGACAGGGGCGAGCAGTACTTC
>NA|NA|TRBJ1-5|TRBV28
CASSFTRKQPQHF
TGTGCCAGCAGTTTTACGAGGAAACAGCCCCAGCATTTT
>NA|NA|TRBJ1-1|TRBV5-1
CASSSLPGNTEAFF
TGCGCCAGCAGCTCATTACCAGGGAACACTGAAGCTTTCTTT
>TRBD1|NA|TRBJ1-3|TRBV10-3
CALRTGPSNDSGNTIYF
TGTGCCCTCCGGACAGGGCCTTCCAACGACTCTGGAAACACCATATATTTT
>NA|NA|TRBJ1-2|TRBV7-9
CASSRSEGYGYTF
TGTGCCAGCAGTAGATCAGAGGGCTATGGCTACACCTTC
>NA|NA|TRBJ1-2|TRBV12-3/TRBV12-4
CASSLGQRGYTF
TGTGCCAGCAGTTTGGGACAACGGGGCTACACCTTC
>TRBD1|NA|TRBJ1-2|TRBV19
CASSIPSLTGRGYTF
TGTGCCAGTAGTATACCATCCCTGACAGGGCGCGGCTACACCTTC
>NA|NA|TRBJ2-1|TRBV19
CASSIGGTGDEQFF
TGTGCCAGTAGTATAGGTGGAACCGGAGATGAGCAGTTCTTC
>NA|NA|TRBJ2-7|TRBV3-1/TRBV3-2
CASSRAGLTYEQYF
TGTGCCAGCAGCCGTGCGGGACTTACCTACGAGCAGTACTTC
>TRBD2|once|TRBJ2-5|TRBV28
CASSSRTSGGGETQYF
TGTGCCAGCAGTTCACGGACTAGCGGGGGTGGGGAGACCCAGTACTTC
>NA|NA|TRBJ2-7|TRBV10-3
CAISGGSRTYEQYF
TGTGCCATCAGTGGAGGGAGCAGGACCTACGAGCAGTACTTC
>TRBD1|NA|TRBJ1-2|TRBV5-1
CASGEGAGGSYGYTF
TGCGCCAGCGGAGAGGGGGCAGGGGGGTCCTATGGCTACACCTTC
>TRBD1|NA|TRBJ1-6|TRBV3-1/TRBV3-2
CASSTDRTGSPLHF
TGTGCCAGCAGCACAGACCGGACAGGGTCACCCCTCCACTTT
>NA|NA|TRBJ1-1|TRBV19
CASLQGRRNTEAFF
TGTGCCAGCCTCCAGGGTCGGAGGAACACTGAAGCTTTCTTT
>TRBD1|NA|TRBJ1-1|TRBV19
CASSEHRGRTEAFF
TGTGCCAGTAGTGAGCACAGGGGGCGAACTGAAGCTTTCTTT
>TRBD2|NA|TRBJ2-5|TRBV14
CASSQPLAGGQETQYF
TGTGCCAGCAGCCAACCCCTAGCGGGGGGGCAAGAGACCCAGTACTTC
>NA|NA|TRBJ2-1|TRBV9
CASSAGALLRDNEQFF
TGTGCCAGCAGCGCCGGAGCCCTTCTCAGGGACAATGAGCAGTTCTTC
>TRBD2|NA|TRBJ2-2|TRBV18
CATPAGGGSSTGELFF
TGTGCCACCCCGGCGGGGGGAGGATCGTCCACCGGGGAGCTGTTTTTT
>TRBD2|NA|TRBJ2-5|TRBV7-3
CASSLGLGETQYF
TGTGCCAGCAGCTTAGGACTAGGGGAGACCCAGTACTTC
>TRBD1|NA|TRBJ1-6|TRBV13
CASSSGQGGLIGPLHF
TGTGCCAGCAGCTCCGGACAGGGGGGCTTAATAGGTCCCCTCCACTTT
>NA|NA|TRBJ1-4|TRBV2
CASSWSPGEEKLFF
TGTGCCAGCAGCTGGTCCCCGGGGGAGGAAAAACTGTTTTTT
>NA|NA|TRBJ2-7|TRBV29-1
CSVESWRGSDEQYF
TGCAGCGTTGAGTCGTGGCGGGGTTCGGACGAGCAGTACTTC